What follows is one T cell receptor (beta chain) and its context. These data belong to a study of technical replicates of blood from a few donors. Trimming shortened V by 3 bases and J by 7 bases, and 13 bases separated the two germline ends. Germline CDR1 reads MDHEN; CDR2 reads SYDVKM. The CDR3 covers 13 residues. The method was immunoSEQ multiplex PCR; TCRdb's version includes in-frame clones alone and lacks a portion of them. The table records 70,000 to 80,000 clones, approximately 92% of them present only once. This clonotype originated in a human donor in good health. The sample was T cells isolated from PBMCs. The chain uses TRBV28 and TRBJ2-7; a possible D gene is TRBD2 (5 bases). CDR3 amino acids: CASSLPGKREQYF. The CDR3 bases are TGTGCCAGCAGTTTGCCGGGGAAGAGGGAGCAGTACTTC.